The 21 T cell receptor beta chains below were found in one sample sequenced in a study of blood T cell repertoires in COVID-19. Measured with immunoSEQ multiplex PCR; TCRdb has only the in-frame clones, and not every one. The sample holds about 79,000 clones, roughly 90% seen once. The sequencing sample was made of peripheral blood. The receptors originated from a man aged 45-60 years with active COVID-19.

The CDR3 loop is CASSVATTSGSGELFF. CDR3 nucleotide sequence: TGTGCCAGCAGCGTAGCTACGACTAGCGGTAGCGGGGAGCTGTTTTTT. The V gene is TRBV9, the J gene TRBJ2-2; 9 bases map to TRBD2. Germline assignment: CDR1 SGDLS and CDR2 YYNGEE. The V gene end was trimmed by 0 bases and the J gene end by 7 bases; junction bases not matched to a gene: 7. This CDR3 is 16 amino acids long.

The V call is TRBV28, the J call TRBJ1-5, with 8 bases matching TRBD1. This CDR3 spans 15 amino acids. The ends lost 2 bases at V and 2 bases at J; junction bases unmatched: 2. CDR1 is MDHEN, CDR2 SYDVKM, per germline. As DNA, the CDR3 is TGTGCCAGCAGTTTAAGACAGGGGCGCAATCAGCCCCAGCATTTT. Amino acid sequence: CASSLRQGRNQPQHF.

The CDR3 bases are TGTGCCAGCAGCTTGGAGGTAGGGCCGAGTGAGCAGTTCTTC. As protein: CASSLEVGPSEQFF. This chain links TRBV7-3 with TRBJ2-1; possibly TRBD2 for D (5 bases). Trimming left V 3 bases short and J 9 bases short, with 15 bases between. Per the germline V gene, CDR1 is SGHTA and CDR2 is FQGTGA. The CDR3 runs 14 residues.

This clone was detected once. CDR3 sequence reads: CASSQYRNEAFF. CDR3 sequence (DNA): TGTGCCAGCAGCCAATACAGGAATGAAGCTTTCTTT. The chain combines TRBV14 with TRBJ1-1, with D possibly being TRBD1 (5 bases). The V end was cut by 2 bases, the J end by 7 bases, with 8 bases between. CDR3 length equals 12 residues. Germline assignment: CDR1 SGHDN and CDR2 FVKESK.

The V and J genes are TRBV9 and TRBJ2-7; 7 positions agree with TRBD1. Germline V gives CDR1 SGDLS, CDR2 YYNGEE. Germline trimming cut 4 bases from V and 0 bases from J; bases unmatched to any gene: 4. CDR3 length equals 14 residues. The CDR3 nucleotides read TGTGCCAGCAGCCTGGGACAGAGCTCCTACGAGCAGTACTTC. As protein: CASSLGQSSYEQYF.

This clone was detected a few times. The genes are TRBV7-6 and TRBJ2-1, with a tentative D call TRBD2 (6 bases). V lost 3 bases to trimming and J lost 2 bases, with 11 bases between them. Germline CDR1 SGHVS, CDR2 FNYEAQ. The CDR3 consists of 15 residues. As DNA, the CDR3 is TGTGCCAGCAGCTTCGCGGGGAGCCCCTACAATGAGCAGTTCTTC. Its protein product is CASSFAGSPYNEQFF.

The chain joins TRBV19 to TRBJ2-6, with TRBD1 as a possible D gene (5 bases). Trimming took 3 bases from V and 2 from J, leaving 11 bases between them. Germline V lookup: CDR1 LNHDA, CDR2 SQIVND (reference sequence). This CDR3 comprises 16 residues. The CDR3 DNA reads TGTGCCAGTAGTATTAATTGGGGCACTGGGGCCAACGTCCTGACTTTC. It is translated as CASSINWGTGANVLTF. Full variable domain (outside the CDR3, taken from reference TRBV19 and TRBJ2-6): DGGITQSPKYLFRKEGQNVTLSCEQNLNHDAMYWYRQDPGQGLRLIYYSQIVNDFQKGDIAEGYSVSREKKESFPLTVTSAQKNPTAFYLCASSINWGTGANVLTFGAGSRLTVL.

The table lists this clone with a few counts. The gene calls are TRBV3-1 (or the pseudogene TRBV3-2) and TRBJ1-1; D is unclear. V lost 1 base to trimming and J lost 8 bases, with 11 bases between them. Germline CDR1 LGHDT, CDR2 YNNKEL (reference sequence). This CDR3 spans 13 amino acids. DNA for the CDR3: TGTGCCAGCAGCCAAGGTTCCTGGCAGGAAGCTTTCTTT. Its protein product is CASSQGSWQEAFF.

The J gene is TRBJ2-7, the V gene TRBV30, with D possibly TRBD2 on 5 matching bases. V was cut by 3 bases and J by 5 bases, with 11 bases left in between. This CDR3 comprises 12 residues. Germline CDR1 GTSNPN, CDR2 SVGIG (reference sequence). The CDR3 DNA is TGTGCCTGGAGGCCCGGGGTCAACGAGCAGTACTTC. It translates to CAWRPGVNEQYF.

The chain carries TRBV9 and TRBJ2-7, with 7 positions matching TRBD1. This CDR3 is built from 16 residues. With V trimmed by 3 bases and J by 2 bases, 11 bases remained unmatched. Germline CDR1 and CDR2: SGDLS and YYNGEE. The CDR3 sequence is CASSEGPGTAAYEQYF. The CDR3 nucleotides read TGTGCCAGCAGCGAGGGGCCCGGGACAGCTGCCTACGAGCAGTACTTC.

The chain couples TRBV27 to TRBJ2-2, with D possibly being TRBD2 (6 bases). V was clipped by 6 bases and J by 0 bases, with 14 bases between them. The CDR3 has 16 amino acids. Germline V lookup: CDR1 MNHEY, CDR2 SMNVEV (reference sequence). The CDR3 here is CASRGGTVTNTGELFF. The CDR3 DNA reads as TGTGCCAGCAGGGGAGGAACAGTGACGAACACCGGGGAGCTGTTTTTT.

V is TRBV3-1 (or the pseudogene TRBV3-2) and J is TRBJ1-4, with D maybe TRBD1 (5 bases). CDR3 length: 14 residues. The V gene's germline CDR1 is LGHDT and CDR2 YNNKEL (reference sequence). V was clipped by 4 bases and J by 10 bases, with 16 bases between them. The CDR3 coding sequence is TGTGCCAGCAGCCCTTCGGGTTCTAGGGGAAAACTGTTTTTT. Translating it yields CASSPSGSRGKLFF.

The CDR3 DNA reads TGCGCCAGCAGCTTGGGCGGTCAGTCCTTCCCGGCGCAGTATTTT. This translates into CASSLGGQSFPAQYF. The chain couples TRBV5-1 to TRBJ2-3; D is unclear. V lost 0 bases and J lost 10, with 18 bases in between. Germline V gene data show CDR1 as SGHRS and CDR2 as YFSETQ. The CDR3 is 15 residues long.

The V call is TRBV9, the J call TRBJ2-3; D unclear. This CDR3 contains 15 residues. V shed 3 bases and J shed 7 bases, with 18 bases lying between them. Germline assignment: CDR1 SGDLS and CDR2 YYNGEE. CDR3 bases: TGTGCCAGCAGCGCCCCCGTCGGTAGCTCAAATACGCAGTATTTT. Translated: CASSAPVGSSNTQYF.

The sample holds one count of this clone. A junction end diverges from the germline sequence, so it may reflect a read error. This sequence joins TRBV6-5 and TRBJ2-5, with 11 nucleotides matching TRBD2. The CDR3 runs 15 residues. Germline V gene sequence: CDR1 MNHEY, CDR2 SVGAGI. CDR3 region: CASRWTSGFQETQYF. The CDR3 nucleotides are TGTGCCAGCAGGTGGACTAGCGGGTTCCAAGAAACCCAGTACTTC.

This clone was seen a single time. The gene calls are TRBV6-6 and TRBJ1-4, with TRBD1 identical over 7 bases. The CDR3 loop spans 14 amino acids. The trim removed 8 bases at V and 4 bases at J, leaving 7 bases unmatched. Germline loops: CDR1 MNHNY, CDR2 SVGAGI (reference sequence). The CDR3, as DNA: TGTGCCAGCCTTGGGACAGCCTATAATGAAAAACTGTTTTTT. Translated, it gives CASLGTAYNEKLFF.

V is TRBV28 and J is TRBJ1-5; 8 bases map to TRBD1. This CDR3 has 14 amino acids. CDR1 is MDHEN, CDR2 SYDVKM, per germline. Trimming at V came to 6 bases and at J to 7 bases, leaving 8 bases not matched to a gene. This chain's CDR3 is CASRVTGDGQPQHF. In DNA form, the CDR3 reads TGTGCCAGCAGGGTGACAGGGGATGGCCAGCCCCAGCATTTT.

The chain employs TRBV27 and TRBJ2-7; a possible D gene is TRBD2 (7 bases). V was clipped by 1 base and J by 7 bases, with 14 bases between them. The CDR3 has 14 amino acids. Germline lookup yields CDR1 MNHEY and CDR2 SMNVEV (reference sequence). CDR3 amino acids: CASSLLRGRSEQYF. CDR3 DNA sequence: TGTGCCAGCAGTTTATTGCGGGGGCGCTCAGAGCAGTACTTC.

This clone was recorded a few times. The V and J genes are TRBV27 and TRBJ1-1, with a possible D match to TRBD1 (6 bases). V lost 1 base and J 6 bases, leaving 12 bases between the germline ends. Germline V lookup: CDR1 MNHEY, CDR2 SMNVEV (reference sequence). This CDR3 is built from 14 residues. DNA of the CDR3: TGTGCCAGCAGTTTATTCAGGGGCCTCGCTGAAGCTTTCTTT. As protein: CASSLFRGLAEAFF.

V is TRBV4-3 and J is TRBJ2-7; 11 nucleotides agree with TRBD2. V lost 0 bases, J lost 3 bases, and 7 bases stayed unmatched. The CDR3 has 17 residues. Germline CDR1 reads LGHNA; CDR2 reads YSLEER. The CDR3 bases are TGCGCCAGCAGCCAAGATTCAACTAGCGGGGGCTACTACGAGCAGTACTTC. It is translated as CASSQDSTSGGYYEQYF.

The rearrangement uses TRBV6-5 and TRBJ2-7; D may be TRBD1 (5 bases). V shed 5 bases and J shed 0 bases, with 11 bases lying between them. This CDR3 spans 14 amino acids. The V gene's germline CDR1 is MNHEY and CDR2 SVGAGI. CDR3: CASSMDNFSYEQYF. The CDR3 nucleotides read TGTGCCAGCAGTATGGACAACTTCTCCTACGAGCAGTACTTC.